Described below is a single TCR beta chain sequence and its context. The trim removed 7 bases at V and 1 base at J, leaving 3 bases unmatched. The CDR3 loop spans 14 amino acids. Germline V gene sequence: CDR1 SGHRS, CDR2 YFSETQ. These data come from a study of cytomegalovirus exposure and HLA in healthy donors. Vbeta (60) and Jbeta (13) primers were used in the PCR. Sequencing used immunoSEQ multiplex PCR; TCRdb keeps in-frame clones, though not all of them. The sample's table shows roughly 140,000 clones. The chain carries TRBV5-1 and TRBJ2-2; 8 bases line up with TRBD1. This sequence was found in a man aged 35-49 years in good health and CMV-seronegative. What was sequenced was PBMCs. The CDR3 DNA reads as TGCGCCAGCGCGGGGACAGGGAACACCGGGGAGCTGTTTTTT. It specifies CASAGTGNTGELFF.